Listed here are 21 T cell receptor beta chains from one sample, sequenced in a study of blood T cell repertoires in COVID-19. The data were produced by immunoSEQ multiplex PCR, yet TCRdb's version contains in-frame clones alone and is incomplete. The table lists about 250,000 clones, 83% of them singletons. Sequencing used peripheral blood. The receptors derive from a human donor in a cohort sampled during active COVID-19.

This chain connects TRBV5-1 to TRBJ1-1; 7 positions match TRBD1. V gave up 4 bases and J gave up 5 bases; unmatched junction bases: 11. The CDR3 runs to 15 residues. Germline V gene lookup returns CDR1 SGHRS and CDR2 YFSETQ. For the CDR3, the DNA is TGCGCCAGCAGCCCCGGTCTACAGGGGAGGACTGAAGCTTTCTTT. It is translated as CASSPGLQGRTEAFF.

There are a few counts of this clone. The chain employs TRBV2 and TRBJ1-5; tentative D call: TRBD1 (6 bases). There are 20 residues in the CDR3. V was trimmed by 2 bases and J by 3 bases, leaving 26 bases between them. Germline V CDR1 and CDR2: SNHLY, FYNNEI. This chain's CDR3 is CASSERKRVPPGQHNQPQHF. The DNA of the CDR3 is TGTGCCAGCAGTGAAAGGAAAAGAGTTCCCCCGGGACAACACAATCAGCCCCAGCATTTT.

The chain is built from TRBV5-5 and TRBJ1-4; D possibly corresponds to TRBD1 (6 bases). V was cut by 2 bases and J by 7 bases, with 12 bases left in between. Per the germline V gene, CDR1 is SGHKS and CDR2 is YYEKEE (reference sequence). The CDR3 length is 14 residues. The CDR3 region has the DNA TGTGCCAGCAGCTTTTTACAGGGCGGTGAAAAACTGTTTTTT. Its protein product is CASSFLQGGEKLFF.

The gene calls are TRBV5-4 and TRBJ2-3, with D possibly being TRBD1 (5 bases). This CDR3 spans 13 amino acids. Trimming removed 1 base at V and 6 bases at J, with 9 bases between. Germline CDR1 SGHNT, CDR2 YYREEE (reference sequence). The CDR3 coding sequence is TGTGCCAGCAGCTTGCAGGGTCAGGATACGCAGTATTTT. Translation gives CASSLQGQDTQYF.

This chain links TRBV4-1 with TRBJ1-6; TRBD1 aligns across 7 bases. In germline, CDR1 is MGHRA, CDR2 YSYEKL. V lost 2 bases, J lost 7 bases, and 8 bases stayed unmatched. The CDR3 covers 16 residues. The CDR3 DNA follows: TGCGCCAGCAGCCAATCAGGGGGTACGAGGAATTCACCCCTCCACTTT. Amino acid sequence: CASSQSGGTRNSPLHF.

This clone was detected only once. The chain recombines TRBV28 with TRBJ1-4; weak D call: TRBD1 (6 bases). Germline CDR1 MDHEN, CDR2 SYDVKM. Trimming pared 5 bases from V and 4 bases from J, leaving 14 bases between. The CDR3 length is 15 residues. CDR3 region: CASSPTGLSNEKLFF. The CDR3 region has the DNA TGTGCCAGCAGTCCCACAGGGCTTAGTAATGAAAAACTGTTTTTT.

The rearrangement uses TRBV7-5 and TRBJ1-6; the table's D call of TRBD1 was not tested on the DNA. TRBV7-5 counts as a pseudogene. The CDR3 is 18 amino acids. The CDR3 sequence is CARSFGQGKGRFGSPLHF. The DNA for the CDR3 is TGTGCCAGAAGCTTCGGACAGGGGAAGGGCAGATTTGGGTCACCCCTCCACTTT.

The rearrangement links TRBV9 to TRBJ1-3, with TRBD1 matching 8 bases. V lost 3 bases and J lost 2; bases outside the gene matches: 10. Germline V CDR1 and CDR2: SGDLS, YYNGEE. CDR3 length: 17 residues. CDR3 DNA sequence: TGTGCCAGCAGCGCCCTAGAGTGGACAGGGACTGGAAACACCATATATTTT. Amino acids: CASSALEWTGTGNTIYF. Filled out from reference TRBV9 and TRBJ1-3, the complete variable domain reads DSGVTQTPKHLITATGQRVTLRCSPRSGDLSVYWYQQSLDQGLQFLIQYYNGEERAKGNILERFSAQQFPDLHSELNLSSLELGDSALYFCASSALEWTGTGNTIYFGEGSWLTVV.

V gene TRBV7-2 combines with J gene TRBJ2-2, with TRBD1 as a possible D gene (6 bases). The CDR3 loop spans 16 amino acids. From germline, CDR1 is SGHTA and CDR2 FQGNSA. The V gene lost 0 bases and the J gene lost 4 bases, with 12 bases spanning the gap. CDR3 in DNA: TGTGCCAGCAGCTTAGCTTTGGGGGCCCGCACCGGGGAGCTGTTTTTT. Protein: CASSLALGARTGELFF. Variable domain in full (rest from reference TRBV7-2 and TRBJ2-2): GAGVSQSPSNKVTEKGKDVELRCDPISGHTALYWYRQSLGQGLEFLIYFQGNSAPDKSGLPSDRFSAERTGGSVSTLTIQRTQQEDSAVYLCASSLALGARTGELFFGEGSRLTVL.

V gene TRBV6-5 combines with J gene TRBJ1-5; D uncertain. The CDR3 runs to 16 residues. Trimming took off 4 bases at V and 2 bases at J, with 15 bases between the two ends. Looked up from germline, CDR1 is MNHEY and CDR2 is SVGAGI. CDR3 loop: CASSSDGDSGNQPQHF. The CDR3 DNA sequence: TGTGCCAGCAGTTCCGACGGAGATAGCGGCAATCAGCCCCAGCATTTT.

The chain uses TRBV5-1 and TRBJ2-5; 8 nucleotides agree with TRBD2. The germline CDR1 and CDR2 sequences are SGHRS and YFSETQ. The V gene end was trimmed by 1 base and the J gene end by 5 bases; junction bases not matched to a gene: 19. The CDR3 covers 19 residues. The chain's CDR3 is CASSLLARLGLAGPETQYF. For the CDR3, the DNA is TGCGCCAGCAGCTTGCTCGCCCGATTAGGGCTAGCGGGTCCCGAGACCCAGTACTTC.

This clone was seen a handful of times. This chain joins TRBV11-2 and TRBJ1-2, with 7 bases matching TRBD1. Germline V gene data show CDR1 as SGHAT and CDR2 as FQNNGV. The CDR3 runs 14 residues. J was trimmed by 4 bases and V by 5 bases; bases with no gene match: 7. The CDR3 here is CASSRTGDGYGYTF. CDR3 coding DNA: TGTGCCAGCAGCCGTACAGGGGACGGCTATGGCTACACCTTC. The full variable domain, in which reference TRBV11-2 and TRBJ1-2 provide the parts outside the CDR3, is EAGVAQSPRYKIIEKRQSVAFWCNPISGHATLYWYQQILGQGPKLLIQFQNNGVVDDSQLPKDRFSAERLKGVDSTLKIQPAKLEDSAVYLCASSRTGDGYGYTFGSGTRLTVV.

CDR3 in amino acids: CASSSSGRSQPQHF. The DNA of the CDR3 is TGTGCCAGCAGTTCCTCAGGGAGGAGTCAGCCCCAGCATTTT. The chain carries TRBV28 and TRBJ1-5; D might be TRBD1 (5 bases). This CDR3 is 14 amino acids long. Deletions cut 4 bases from V and 6 bases from J, with 13 bases between. CDR1 is MDHEN and CDR2 is SYDVKM in the germline V gene.

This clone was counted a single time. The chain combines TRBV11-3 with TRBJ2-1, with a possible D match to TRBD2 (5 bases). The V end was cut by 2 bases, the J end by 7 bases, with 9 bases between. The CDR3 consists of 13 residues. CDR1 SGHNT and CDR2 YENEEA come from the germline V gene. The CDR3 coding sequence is TGTGCCAGCAGCTTACAAGAGGGAAATGAGCAGTTCTTC. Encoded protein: CASSLQEGNEQFF.

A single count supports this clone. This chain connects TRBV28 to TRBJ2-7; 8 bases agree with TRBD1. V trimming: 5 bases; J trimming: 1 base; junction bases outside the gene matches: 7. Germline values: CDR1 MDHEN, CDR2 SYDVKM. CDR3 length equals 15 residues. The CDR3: CASSTPGGLSYEQYF. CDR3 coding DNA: TGTGCCAGCAGTACGCCAGGGGGCCTTTCCTACGAGCAGTACTTC.

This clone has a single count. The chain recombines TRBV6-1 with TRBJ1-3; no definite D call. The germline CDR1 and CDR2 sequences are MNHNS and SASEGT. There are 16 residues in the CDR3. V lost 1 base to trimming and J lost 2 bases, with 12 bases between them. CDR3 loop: CASSEGRLTTGNTIYF. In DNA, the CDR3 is TGTGCCAGCAGTGAAGGGAGACTTACAACTGGAAACACCATATATTTT.

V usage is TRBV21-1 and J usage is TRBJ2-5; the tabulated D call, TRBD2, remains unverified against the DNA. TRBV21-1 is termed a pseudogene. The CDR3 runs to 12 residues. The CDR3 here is CASSGKRGTQYF. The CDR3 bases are TGTGCCAGCAGCGGGAAGCGGGGCACCCAGTACTTC.

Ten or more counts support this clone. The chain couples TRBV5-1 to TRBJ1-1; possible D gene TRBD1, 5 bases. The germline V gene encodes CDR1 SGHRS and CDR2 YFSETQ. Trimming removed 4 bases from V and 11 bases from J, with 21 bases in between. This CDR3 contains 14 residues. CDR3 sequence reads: CASSPGRDYLKAFF. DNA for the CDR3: TGCGCCAGCAGCCCCGGCAGGGATTACCTGAAGGCTTTCTTT. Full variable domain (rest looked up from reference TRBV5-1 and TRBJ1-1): KAGVTQTPRYLIKTRGQQVTLSCSPISGHRSVSWYQQTPGQGLQFLFEYFSETQRNKGNFPGRFSGRQFSNSRSEMNVSTLELGDSALYLCASSPGRDYLKAFFGQGTRLTVV.

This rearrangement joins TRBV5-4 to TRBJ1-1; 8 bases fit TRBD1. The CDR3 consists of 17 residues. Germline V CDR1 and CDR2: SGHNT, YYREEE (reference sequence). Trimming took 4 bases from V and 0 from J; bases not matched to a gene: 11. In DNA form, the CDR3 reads TGTGCCAGCAGCCGCCCGGACAGGGTATACCTGAACACTGAAGCTTTCTTT. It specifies CASSRPDRVYLNTEAFF.

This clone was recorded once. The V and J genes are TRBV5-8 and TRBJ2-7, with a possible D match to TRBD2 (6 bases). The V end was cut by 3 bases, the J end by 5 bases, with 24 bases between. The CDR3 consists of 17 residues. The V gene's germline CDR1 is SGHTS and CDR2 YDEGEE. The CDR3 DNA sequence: TGTGCCAGCAGCTCCACCGGGACTCCCAGTCCAGGTGACGAGCAGTACTTC. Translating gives CASSSTGTPSPGDEQYF.

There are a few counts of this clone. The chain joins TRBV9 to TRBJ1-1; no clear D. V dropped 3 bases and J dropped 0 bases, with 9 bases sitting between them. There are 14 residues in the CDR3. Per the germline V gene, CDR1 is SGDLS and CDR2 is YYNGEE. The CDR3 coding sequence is TGTGCCAGCAGCGAGGAGGGTCTGAACACTGAAGCTTTCTTT. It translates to CASSEEGLNTEAFF.